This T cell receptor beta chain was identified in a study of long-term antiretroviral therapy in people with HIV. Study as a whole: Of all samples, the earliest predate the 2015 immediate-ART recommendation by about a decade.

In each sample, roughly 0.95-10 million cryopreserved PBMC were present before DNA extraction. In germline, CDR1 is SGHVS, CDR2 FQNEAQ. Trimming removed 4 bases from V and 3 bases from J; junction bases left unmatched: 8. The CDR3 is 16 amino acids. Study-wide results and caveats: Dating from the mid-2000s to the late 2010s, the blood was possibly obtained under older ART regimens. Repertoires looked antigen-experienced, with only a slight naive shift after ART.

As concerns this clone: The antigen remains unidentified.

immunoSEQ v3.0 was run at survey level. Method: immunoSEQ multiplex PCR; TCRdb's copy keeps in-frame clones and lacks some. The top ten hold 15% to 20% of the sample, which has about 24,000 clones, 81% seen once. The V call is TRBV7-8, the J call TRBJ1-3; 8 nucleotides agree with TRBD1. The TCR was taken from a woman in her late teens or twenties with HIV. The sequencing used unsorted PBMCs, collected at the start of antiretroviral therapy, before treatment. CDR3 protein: CASSSPAGGHGNTIYF. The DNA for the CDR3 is TGTGCCAGCAGCTCCCCGGCAGGGGGCCATGGAAACACCATATATTTT.